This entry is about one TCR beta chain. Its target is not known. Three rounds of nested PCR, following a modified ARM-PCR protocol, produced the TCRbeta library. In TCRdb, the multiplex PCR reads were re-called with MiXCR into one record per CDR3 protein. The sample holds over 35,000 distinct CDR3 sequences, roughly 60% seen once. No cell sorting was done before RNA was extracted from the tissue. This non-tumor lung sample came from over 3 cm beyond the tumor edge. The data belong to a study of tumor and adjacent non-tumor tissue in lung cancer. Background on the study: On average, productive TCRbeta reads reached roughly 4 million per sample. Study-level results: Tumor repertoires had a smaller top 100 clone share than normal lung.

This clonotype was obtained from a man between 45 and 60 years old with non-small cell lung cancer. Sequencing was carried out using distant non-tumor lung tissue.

CDR3 nucleotides: TGTGCCAGTAGCAAAGTCAGGGGGCATGCCGTGGAGCTGTTTTTT. Its translation is CASSKVRGHAVELFF. The chain uses TRBV6-5 and TRBJ2-2; 8 bases are a match to TRBD1. The germline gives CDR1 MNHEY, CDR2 SVGAGI. J lost 10 bases, V lost 9 bases, and 16 bases had no gene match. This CDR3 has 15 residues.